This TCR beta chain was captured in a study of blood T cell repertoires in COVID-19. The wider study: COVID-19 samples, acute and convalescent, were from the United States, Italy and Spain.

Per germline, CDR1 LGHNT and CDR2 FRNRAP. Trimming took 1 base from V and 6 from J, leaving 10 bases between them. The length of the CDR3 is 13 residues. Under the authors' procedure: Amplification from reference gene primers served as the basis for estimated nucleated cell counts. Sequenced by immunoSEQ multiplex PCR; TCRdb stores in-frame clones only, minus some. V, J and clone size derive from that table, while D and trimming were established from the DNA sequence. The sample lists about 140,000 clones; roughly 85% were seen once. Sequencing was performed on peripheral blood. The receptor comes from a man aged 50-60 years with acute or convalescent COVID-19. This sequence joins TRBV12-5 and TRBJ2-7; no reliable D call. The DNA for the CDR3 is TGTGCTAGTGGTTTGGGGGCTCAGTCCGAGCAGTACTTC. Translation: CASGLGAQSEQYF.